A selection of T cell receptor beta chains follows, all from one sample in a study of blood T cells in healthy people across ages. Each CDR3 protein gets one entry after TCRdb re-called the 5' RACE reads with MiXCR. This sample carries 2 million or so distinct CDR3 sequences, roughly 49% of them seen once, and the ten largest clones take more than 2%. Sequencing used blood. Receptors originate from a woman aged 35 to 49 in good health. CDR3s include the opening cysteine and the closing phenylalanine or tryptophan. D genes are given only for firm matches. Clone sizes are given selectively: once, few, many, or a class where the clone is expanded.

v_call,d_call,j_call,clone_size,cdr3_nt,cdr3_aa
TRBV7-3,TRBD1,TRBJ2-1,few,TGTGCCAGCAGCCCGATACAGGGGTACAATGAGCAGTTCTTC,CASSPIQGYNEQFF
TRBV7-3,TRBD1,TRBJ1-1,once,TGTGCCAGCAGCTTAACCCCGACAGGGGAGAACACTGAAGCTTTCTTT,CASSLTPTGENTEAFF
TRBV18,.,TRBJ2-3,many,TGTGCCAGCTCACCTGGAATCAGATATGCAGATACGCAGTATTTT,CASSPGIRYADTQYF
TRBV5-1,.,TRBJ2-7,once,TGCGCCAGCAGCATGGGGACCGCAAGTACCTACGAGCAGTACTTC,CASSMGTASTYEQYF
TRBV5-1,.,TRBJ2-7,.,TGCGCCAGCAGCTTGAAAGGGGAGGTCGCCGAGCAGTACTTC,CASSLKGEVAEQYF
TRBV20-1,TRBD2,TRBJ2-7,.,TGCAGTGCTACGCCCCACACTAGCGCCTACGAGCAGTACTTC,CSATPHTSAYEQYF
TRBV6-2/TRBV6-3,TRBD2,TRBJ2-1,once,TGTGCCAGCAGTTACGCCAAGGCTAGCGGGGGCAATGAGCAGTTCTTC,CASSYAKASGGNEQFF
TRBV7-2,.,TRBJ2-1,few,TGTGCCAGCGAGACAAGGGGTAATGAGCAGTTCTTC,CASETRGNEQFF
TRBV9,TRBD2,TRBJ2-1,.,TGTGCCAGCAGCGTAGGGTTAGCGGGGGCCTACAATGAGCAGTTCTTC,CASSVGLAGAYNEQFF
TRBV5-1,TRBD2,TRBJ2-5,few,TGCGCCAGCAGCTTGTACACTAGCGGGGCCAAAGAGACCCAGTACTTC,CASSLYTSGAKETQYF
TRBV3-1,TRBD2,TRBJ2-5,.,TGTGCCAGCAGCCAAACGAGCCCCCTAGCGGGGGCTGAGACCCAGTACTTC,CASSQTSPLAGAETQYF
TRBV11-2,TRBD1,TRBJ2-7,.,TGTGCCAGCAGCTTAGGACCTCGGGACAGGCGTTCCTACGAGCAGTACTTC,CASSLGPRDRRSYEQYF
TRBV4-2,.,TRBJ1-2,.,TGTGCCAGCAGCCCTATTCCTTCCTTATTCTATGGCTACACCTTC,CASSPIPSLFYGYTF
TRBV12-3/TRBV12-4,.,TRBJ2-3,few,TGTGCCAGCAGTTTATATGGACGCCACGACACAGATACGCAGTATTTT,CASSLYGRHDTDTQYF
TRBV20-1,.,TRBJ2-5,.,TGCAGTGCTAGAGATCCATGGCGGGGCCTTCAAGAGACCCAGTACTTC,CSARDPWRGLQETQYF
TRBV4-2,.,TRBJ2-7,few,TGTGCCAGCAGCCAAGAGAACGAGCAGTACTTC,CASSQENEQYF
TRBV6-6,.,TRBJ2-3,.,TGTGCCAGCAGTTACCGGGGTACTAACACAGATACGCAGTATTTT,CASSYRGTNTDTQYF
TRBV19,.,TRBJ2-4,.,TGTGCCAGTATCGGTTTCAAAAACATTCAGTACTTC,CASIGFKNIQYF
TRBV20-1,TRBD1,TRBJ2-1,.,TGCAGTGCTCGAGCCGGGACAGGGGATAATGAGCAGTTCTTC,CSARAGTGDNEQFF
TRBV4-3,TRBD1,TRBJ2-3,few,TGCGCCAGCAGCTCCCCATCGCAGGGGGCGCGAACAGATACGCAGTATTTT,CASSSPSQGARTDTQYF
TRBV25-1,TRBD1,TRBJ2-6,few,TGTGCCAGCAGTGTGACAGGGGGAACTGGGGCCAACGTCCTGACTTTC,CASSVTGGTGANVLTF
TRBV28,.,TRBJ2-7,.,TGTGCCAGCAGTTTAGGCAGGGACGACGAGCAGTACTTC,CASSLGRDDEQYF